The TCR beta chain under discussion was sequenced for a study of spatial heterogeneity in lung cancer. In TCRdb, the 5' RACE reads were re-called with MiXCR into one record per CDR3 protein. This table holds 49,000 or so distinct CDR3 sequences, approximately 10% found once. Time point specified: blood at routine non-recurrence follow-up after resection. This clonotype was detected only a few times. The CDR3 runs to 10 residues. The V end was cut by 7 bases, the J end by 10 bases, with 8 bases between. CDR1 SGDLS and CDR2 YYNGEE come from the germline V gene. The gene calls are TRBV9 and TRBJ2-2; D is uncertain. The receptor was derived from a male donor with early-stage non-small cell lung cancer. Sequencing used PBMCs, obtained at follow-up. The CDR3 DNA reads TGTGCCAGCCATCCGGAGGAGCTGTTTTTT. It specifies CASHPEELFF.